Listed below are T cell receptor beta chains from one sample, sequenced in a study of post-analysis software for immune sequencing data. One entry per CDR3 protein results from TCRdb running MiXCR on the PCR reads. The sample yields hundreds of thousands of distinct CDR3 sequences, under 55% seen once. The sample comprised blood. Receptors were obtained from a girl aged 10-17 years with multiple sclerosis. Both conserved end residues are part of each CDR3. D genes are given only for firm matches. Rows may omit the clone size; those that give it use once, few, many or a size class.

DNA	CDR3	J	size	V	D
TGTGCCAGCAGTCGAACTACCACCTCGAGAGATACGCAGTATTTT	CASSRTTTSRDTQYF	TRBJ2-3	.	TRBV6-4	.
TGTGCCAGCAAGGGACTAGCGGGAGTCTTCATCTACGAGCAGTACTTC	CASKGLAGVFIYEQYF	TRBJ2-7	.	TRBV28	TRBD2
TGCAGTGGTGAGGTTAACTCCTACAATGAGCAGTTCTTC	CSGEVNSYNEQFF	TRBJ2-1	.	TRBV20-1	.
TGTGCCAGCAGCCTGAAAGATATCACCGGGCAGTTCTTC	CASSLKDITGQFF	TRBJ2-1	few	TRBV7-9	.
TGCAGTGCTAGAGGGCAGGGGCCTAACTATGGCTACACCTTC	CSARGQGPNYGYTF	TRBJ1-2	few	TRBV20-1	.
TGTGCCAGCAACTACCAAGTTCGGACTAGCGGCTACGAGCAGTACTTC	CASNYQVRTSGYEQYF	TRBJ2-7	.	TRBV5-6	TRBD2
TGTGCCAGCAGCCAAGAGCGTATGGGGACAGGGACGCTTCAAGAGACCCAGTACTTC	CASSQERMGTGTLQETQYF	TRBJ2-5	once	TRBV3-1	TRBD1
TGTGCCAGCAGCCAAGCTCTTCGGACTGAAGCTTTCTTT	CASSQALRTEAFF	TRBJ1-1	.	TRBV3-1	.
TGTGCCAGCAGTGGCCGGGACAGGTACACCGGGGAGCTGTTTTTT	CASSGRDRYTGELFF	TRBJ2-2	.	TRBV6-1	TRBD1
TGTGCCAGCAGCTTACTCAAGACTAGCGGGCGCTCCTACAATGAGCAGTTCTTC	CASSLLKTSGRSYNEQFF	TRBJ2-1	.	TRBV7-3	TRBD2
TGTGCCAGCCAAAGCACAGATACGCAGTATTTT	CASQSTDTQYF	TRBJ2-3	few	TRBV5-4	.
TGCAGCCTTACAGGCAGGGGCGAAAGCACAGATACGCAGTATTTT	CSLTGRGESTDTQYF	TRBJ2-3	.	TRBV29-1	.
TGTGCCGGCAGCACCGGACTAGGGGCCTACGAGCAGTACTTC	CAGSTGLGAYEQYF	TRBJ2-7	.	TRBV11-2	TRBD2
TGTGCCAGCAGTGAACTTTCAGGGCTCCAAGAGACCCAGTACTTC	CASSELSGLQETQYF	TRBJ2-5	few	TRBV6-1	.
TGCGCCAGCAGCTTTTCCGGGACCGCCGTATTATATGAGCAGTTCTTC	CASSFSGTAVLYEQFF	TRBJ2-1	.	TRBV5-1	.
TGTGCCAGCAGTTCAACAGGGGAAGGTAGCAATCAGCCCCAGCATTTT	CASSSTGEGSNQPQHF	TRBJ1-5	.	TRBV12-3/TRBV12-4	TRBD1
TGCGCCAGCAGCCAAGAGGGGTCAATCGAGCAGTACTTC	CASSQEGSIEQYF	TRBJ2-7	.	TRBV4-1	.
TGCGCCAGCAGCCAAGATGGGCAGGGGAGCACTGAAGCTTTCTTT	CASSQDGQGSTEAFF	TRBJ1-1	few	TRBV4-3	.
TGTGCCAGCAGTTTGCAACAGGGGGCCTCCTACGAGCAGTACTTC	CASSLQQGASYEQYF	TRBJ2-7	.	TRBV28	TRBD1
TGTGCCAGCAGCTCATCCGACAGGGGAGTCCAAGAGACCCAGTACTTC	CASSSSDRGVQETQYF	TRBJ2-5	.	TRBV7-9	TRBD1